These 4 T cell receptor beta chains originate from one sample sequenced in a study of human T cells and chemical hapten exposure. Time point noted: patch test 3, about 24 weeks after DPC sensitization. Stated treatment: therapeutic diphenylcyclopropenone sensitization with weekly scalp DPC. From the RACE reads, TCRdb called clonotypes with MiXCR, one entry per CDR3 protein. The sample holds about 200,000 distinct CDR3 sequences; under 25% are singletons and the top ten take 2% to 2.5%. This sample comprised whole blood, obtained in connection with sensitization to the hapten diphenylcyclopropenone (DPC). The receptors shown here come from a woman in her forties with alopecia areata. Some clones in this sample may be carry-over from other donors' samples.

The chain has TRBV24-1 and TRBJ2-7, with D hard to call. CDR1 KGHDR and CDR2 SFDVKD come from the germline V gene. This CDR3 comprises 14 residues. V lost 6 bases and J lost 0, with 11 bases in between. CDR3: CATSIYVSSYEQYF. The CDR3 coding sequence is TGTGCCACCAGTATCTACGTAAGCTCCTACGAGCAGTACTTC.

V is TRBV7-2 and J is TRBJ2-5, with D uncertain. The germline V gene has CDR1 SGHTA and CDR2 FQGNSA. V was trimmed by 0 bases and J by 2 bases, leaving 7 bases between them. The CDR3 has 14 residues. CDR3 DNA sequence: TGTGCCAGCAGCTTAGCAGGCTTTCAAGAGACCCAGTACTTC. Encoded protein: CASSLAGFQETQYF. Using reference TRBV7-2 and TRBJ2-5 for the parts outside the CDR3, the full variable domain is GAGVSQSPSNKVTEKGKDVELRCDPISGHTALYWYRQSLGQGLEFLIYFQGNSAPDKSGLPSDRFSAERTGGSVSTLTIQRTQQEDSAVYLCASSLAGFQETQYFGPGTRLLVL.

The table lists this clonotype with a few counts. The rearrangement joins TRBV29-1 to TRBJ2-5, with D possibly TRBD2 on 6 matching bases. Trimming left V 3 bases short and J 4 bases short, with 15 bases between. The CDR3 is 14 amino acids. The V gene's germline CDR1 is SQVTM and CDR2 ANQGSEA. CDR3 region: CSVDFGGAGETQYF. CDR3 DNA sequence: TGCAGCGTTGACTTCGGGGGAGCGGGAGAGACCCAGTACTTC. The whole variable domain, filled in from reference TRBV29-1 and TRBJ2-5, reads SAVISQKPSRDICQRGTSLTIQCQVDSQVTMMFWYRQQPGQSLTLIATANQGSEATYESGFVIDKFPISRPNLTFSTLTVSNMSPEDSSIYLCSVDFGGAGETQYFGPGTRLLVL.

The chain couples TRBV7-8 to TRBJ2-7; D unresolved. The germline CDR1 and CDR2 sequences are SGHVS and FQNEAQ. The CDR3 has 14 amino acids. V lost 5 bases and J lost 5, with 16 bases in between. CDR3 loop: CASSPRLRSHEQYF. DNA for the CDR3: TGTGCCAGCAGCCCCCGCCTCCGAAGTCACGAGCAGTACTTC.